This T cell receptor (beta chain) was sequenced during a study of beta chain features in type 1 diabetes. The authors reverse transcribed all of the isolated RNA, so sequencing captured expressed TCRB transcripts. Using immunoSEQ multiplex PCR, the repertoire was profiled, and TCRdb retains in-frame clones only, with some absent. The sample has 240,000 or so clones, over 65% seen once. Germline CDR1 and CDR2: SQVTM and ANQGSEA. V was pared by 4 bases and J by 5 bases, with 14 bases between. This CDR3 is built from 13 residues. This clone was counted only a few times. This chain joins TRBV29-1 and TRBJ2-5, with D perhaps TRBD1 (6 bases). This clonotype was obtained from a man aged 25 to 45 in good health. The specimen was naive CD4+ T cells from blood. The CDR3 loop is CSVGGTSGETQYF. The CDR3 DNA reads as TGCAGCGTTGGGGGGACATCGGGCGAGACCCAGTACTTC.